A selection of T cell receptor beta chains follows, all from one sample in a study of blood T cell repertoires in COVID-19. The protocol was immunoSEQ multiplex PCR, while the TCRdb copy is restricted to in-frame clones and leaves out a portion. The data contain 150,000 or so clones, 90% to 95% of them singletons. Sample: peripheral blood. Receptor source: a man aged 50 to 59 with acute or convalescent COVID-19. The CDR3 runs from the conserved cysteine through the conserved F or W. D genes are given only for firm matches. The size entry is marked missing in some rows and otherwise reads once, few, many or a size class.

V: TRBV7-3; size: NA; D: TRBD1; J: TRBJ2-7; DNA: TGTGCCAGCAGCTCCGGGACAGGGTACGAGCAGTACTTC; CDR3: CASSSGTGYEQYF
V: TRBV18; size: NA; D: NA; J: TRBJ1-3; DNA: TGTGCCAGCTCACCGACCACCCAGGGGATCTCTGGAAACACCATATATTTT; CDR3: CASSPTTQGISGNTIYF
V: TRBV7-9; size: NA; D: NA; J: TRBJ1-6; DNA: TGTGCCAGCAGCTTTTCAGGGAATTCACCCCTCCACTTT; CDR3: CASSFSGNSPLHF
V: TRBV3-1/TRBV3-2; size: once; D: NA; J: TRBJ2-6; DNA: TGTGCCAGCAGCCAAGGGGCAGGGGAAGACTCTGGGGCCAACGTCCTGACTTTC; CDR3: CASSQGAGEDSGANVLTF
V: TRBV7-6; size: once; D: TRBD1; J: TRBJ1-3; DNA: TGTGCCAGCAGCCCGACGACAGGGAGTCTCGGAAACACCATATATTTT; CDR3: CASSPTTGSLGNTIYF
V: TRBV19; size: once; D: TRBD2; J: TRBJ2-7; DNA: TGTGCCAGTAGTCCCATAGCGGGAGGGTACGAGCAGTACTTC; CDR3: CASSPIAGGYEQYF
V: TRBV6-6; size: NA; D: TRBD1; J: TRBJ1-4; DNA: TGTGCCAGCAGTCTCCAACTTACCGGACAGGCCCGAAACATCAATAATGAAAAACTGTTTTTT; CDR3: CASSLQLTGQARNINNEKLFF
V: TRBV7-9; size: NA; D: TRBD1; J: TRBJ2-4; DNA: TGTGCCAGCAGCTCGGGACAGGGTTTTAATATTCAGTACTTC; CDR3: CASSSGQGFNIQYF
V: TRBV24-1; size: NA; D: NA; J: TRBJ2-3; DNA: TGTGCCACCAGTGTGGAGCCAGATACGCAGTATTTT; CDR3: CATSVEPDTQYF
V: TRBV6-6; size: NA; D: TRBD1; J: TRBJ2-5; DNA: TGTGCCAGCAGGCAGACAGGGGGGACGCAAGAGACCCAGTACTTC; CDR3: CASRQTGGTQETQYF
V: TRBV14; size: NA; D: NA; J: TRBJ1-1; DNA: TGTGCCAGCAGCCGCAATCTGAGGGATGAAGCTTTCTTT; CDR3: CASSRNLRDEAFF
V: TRBV28; size: NA; D: TRBD1; J: TRBJ1-4; DNA: TGTGCCAGCAGTCTGACGGGACAGGGGGACGGTGAAAAACTGTTTTTT; CDR3: CASSLTGQGDGEKLFF
V: TRBV11-2; size: few; D: TRBD1; J: TRBJ2-5; DNA: TGTGCCAGCAGCTTAAGGACAGGGGGCGCCGAGACCCAGTACTTC; CDR3: CASSLRTGGAETQYF
V: TRBV10-3; size: NA; D: NA; J: TRBJ1-1; DNA: TGTGCCATCAGTGAGTCGGGGACAACTTGGAACACTGAAGCTTTCTTT; CDR3: CAISESGTTWNTEAFF
V: TRBV5-1; size: NA; D: TRBD1; J: TRBJ2-7; DNA: TGCGCCAGCAGCTTGACGGTCAGGGGGCTTGGTTACGAGCAGTACTTC; CDR3: CASSLTVRGLGYEQYF
V: TRBV29-1; size: NA; D: NA; J: TRBJ2-3; DNA: TGCAGCGTTGGTTTCCGGGGGGCCCTCACAGATACGCAGTATTTT; CDR3: CSVGFRGALTDTQYF
V: TRBV6-5; size: NA; D: NA; J: TRBJ1-1; DNA: TGTGCCAGCACCCCGCCGGGGAACACTGAAGCTTTCTTT; CDR3: CASTPPGNTEAFF
V: TRBV5-5; size: once; D: NA; J: TRBJ1-3; DNA: TGTGCCAGCAGCTTGGATGGCAGGGGAAACACCATATATTTT; CDR3: CASSLDGRGNTIYF
V: TRBV11-2; size: NA; D: NA; J: TRBJ1-4; DNA: TGTGCCAGCAGCCACAGGGTTCGCATGACAACTAATGAAAAACTGTTTTTT; CDR3: CASSHRVRMTTNEKLFF
V: TRBV9; size: NA; D: NA; J: TRBJ1-1; DNA: TGTGCCAGCAGCGTAGTTTTACGGGGGAACACTGAAGCTTTCTTT; CDR3: CASSVVLRGNTEAFF
V: TRBV4-1; size: NA; D: NA; J: TRBJ1-2; DNA: TGCGCCAGCAGCCAAGGGCCAGGGTACGGCTACACCTTC; CDR3: CASSQGPGYGYTF
V: TRBV6-5; size: NA; D: NA; J: TRBJ1-1; DNA: TGTGCCAGCAGTTACTACTCAGGGGATTCTGAAGCTTTCTTT; CDR3: CASSYYSGDSEAFF
V: TRBV7-9; size: NA; D: TRBD2; J: TRBJ2-1; DNA: TGTGCCAGCAGATATACTAGCGGGAAAAACCTTTTTTACAATGAGCAGTTCTTC; CDR3: CASRYTSGKNLFYNEQFF
V: TRBV6-1; size: NA; D: NA; J: TRBJ1-4; DNA: TGTGCCAGCAGTGAAATTGGAGCCGGGAATGAAAAACTGTTTTTT; CDR3: CASSEIGAGNEKLFF
V: TRBV27; size: NA; D: NA; J: TRBJ2-7; DNA: TGTGCCAGCAGTTCTAAGTACGAGCAGTACTTC; CDR3: CASSSKYEQYF
V: TRBV5-5; size: once; D: NA; J: TRBJ2-3; DNA: TGTGCCAGCAGGCTAACAGGGTCCGGCACAGATACGCAGTATTTT; CDR3: CASRLTGSGTDTQYF
V: TRBV28; size: NA; D: NA; J: TRBJ1-1; DNA: TGTGCCAGCAGAGCGGGGGGAAGGACTGAAGCTTTCTTT; CDR3: CASRAGGRTEAFF
V: TRBV9; size: NA; D: TRBD2; J: TRBJ2-3; DNA: TGTGCCAGCGGGGGGGCAGATACGCAGTATTTT; CDR3: CASGGADTQYF
V: TRBV2; size: NA; D: TRBD1; J: TRBJ2-5; DNA: TGTGCCAGCAGTGACGGGACAGTAGAGACCCAGTACTTC; CDR3: CASSDGTVETQYF
V: TRBV28; size: NA; D: NA; J: TRBJ2-4; DNA: TGTGCCAGCAGTTTGGGGGGACAGCGACTAAACATTCAGTACTTC; CDR3: CASSLGGQRLNIQYF
V: TRBV9; size: NA; D: NA; J: TRBJ2-6; DNA: TGTGCCAGCAGCGTAGCGGCGGACTCTGGGGCCAACGTCCTGACTTTC; CDR3: CASSVAADSGANVLTF
V: TRBV28; size: NA; D: TRBD1; J: TRBJ2-7; DNA: TGTGCCAGCAGTTTATTAGCCAACCGGGACAGGGGTTTAGGGTACGAGCAGTACTTC; CDR3: CASSLLANRDRGLGYEQYF
V: TRBV5-4; size: NA; D: TRBD1; J: TRBJ2-5; DNA: TGTGCCAGCAGCTTTCGAGGGGGCGGTGAGACCCAGTACTTC; CDR3: CASSFRGGGETQYF
V: TRBV28; size: NA; D: TRBD1; J: TRBJ1-2; DNA: TGTGCCAGCAGTTTGTTCCAGGGGGCGCGGGGCTACACCTTC; CDR3: CASSLFQGARGYTF
V: TRBV5-1; size: few; D: TRBD1; J: TRBJ1-1; DNA: TGCGCCAGCAGCTTAGGACAGGGCTACGGAAACACTGAAGCTTTCTTT; CDR3: CASSLGQGYGNTEAFF
V: TRBV2; size: NA; D: NA; J: TRBJ2-1; DNA: TGTGCCAGCTGGGACACGAGCTCCTACAATGAGCAGTTCTTC; CDR3: CASWDTSSYNEQFF
V: TRBV18; size: NA; D: TRBD1; J: TRBJ1-3; DNA: TGTGCCAGCTCACCACCGACCACAGGGGCTGGAAACACCATATATTTT; CDR3: CASSPPTTGAGNTIYF
V: TRBV28; size: NA; D: TRBD1; J: TRBJ1-5; DNA: TGTGCCAGCAGTTTATCCCCACGCCCGGGACAGGTTCTGTGGGGCACCCTCAATCAGCCCCAGCATTTT; CDR3: CASSLSPRPGQVLWGTLNQPQHF
V: TRBV4-1; size: NA; D: NA; J: TRBJ1-6; DNA: TGCGCCAGCAGCCACCTTCAGGGGAACGCCTATAATTCACCCCTCCACTTT; CDR3: CASSHLQGNAYNSPLHF
V: TRBV1; size: NA; D: NA; J: TRBJ2-5; DNA: TGCACCAGCAGCCAAGTGGACAGGGGGCTGGGAGAGACCCAGTACTTC; CDR3: CTSSQVDRGLGETQYF
V: TRBV7-9; size: few; D: TRBD2; J: TRBJ2-5; DNA: TGTGCCAGCCTAGAAATGAATCTAGCGGGAGAGGAGACCCAGTACTTC; CDR3: CASLEMNLAGEETQYF
V: TRBV7-2; size: NA; D: TRBD2; J: TRBJ2-5; DNA: TGTGCCAGCAGCTTAGTTGCTAGCGGGGGGCAAGAGACCCAGTACTTC; CDR3: CASSLVASGGQETQYF
V: TRBV13; size: NA; D: NA; J: TRBJ1-2; DNA: TGTGCCAGCAGCGGGGACCGGGACTACCCCTATGGCTACACCTTC; CDR3: CASSGDRDYPYGYTF
V: TRBV6-2/TRBV6-3; size: NA; D: NA; J: TRBJ2-2; DNA: TGTGCCAGCAGTTTGAGGTGGGAGCTGTTTTTT; CDR3: CASSLRWELFF
V: TRBV10-1; size: NA; D: NA; J: TRBJ2-5; DNA: TGCGCCAGCAGTGACCCCGGATCAGGGGCCGAGACCCAGTACTTC; CDR3: CASSDPGSGAETQYF
V: TRBV6-1; size: NA; D: NA; J: TRBJ1-4; DNA: TGTGCCAGCAGTGAAGCGCGGGGAAATGAAAAACTGTTTTTT; CDR3: CASSEARGNEKLFF
V: TRBV18; size: NA; D: NA; J: TRBJ1-4; DNA: TGTGCCAGCTCACCGTTCGGGGAAAAACTGTTTTTT; CDR3: CASSPFGEKLFF
V: TRBV7-8; size: NA; D: NA; J: TRBJ1-3; DNA: TGTGCCAGCAGCCCCGCGAGAGGTTCTGGAAACACCATATATTTT; CDR3: CASSPARGSGNTIYF
V: TRBV5-1; size: NA; D: NA; J: TRBJ2-1; DNA: TGCGCCAGCAGCTTGGCGGCTAGCTCCTACAATGAGCAGTTCTTC; CDR3: CASSLAASSYNEQFF
V: TRBV4-2; size: NA; D: TRBD1; J: TRBJ2-1; DNA: TGTGCCAGCAGCCACAAAGGGACAGGGGTCCCCAATGAGCAGTTCTTC; CDR3: CASSHKGTGVPNEQFF
V: TRBV2; size: NA; D: NA; J: TRBJ2-5; DNA: TGTGCCAGCAGCCCCCTTCATAGCGCCCAGTACTTC; CDR3: CASSPLHSAQYF
V: TRBV7-8; size: NA; D: NA; J: TRBJ2-7; DNA: TGTGCCAGCAGCTTAGCCCCGGGGGAGGCCTACGAGCAGTACTTC; CDR3: CASSLAPGEAYEQYF
V: TRBV10-1; size: NA; D: NA; J: TRBJ2-3; DNA: TGCGCCAGCAGTGAGTCCCTAGATTCAGATACGCAGTATTTT; CDR3: CASSESLDSDTQYF